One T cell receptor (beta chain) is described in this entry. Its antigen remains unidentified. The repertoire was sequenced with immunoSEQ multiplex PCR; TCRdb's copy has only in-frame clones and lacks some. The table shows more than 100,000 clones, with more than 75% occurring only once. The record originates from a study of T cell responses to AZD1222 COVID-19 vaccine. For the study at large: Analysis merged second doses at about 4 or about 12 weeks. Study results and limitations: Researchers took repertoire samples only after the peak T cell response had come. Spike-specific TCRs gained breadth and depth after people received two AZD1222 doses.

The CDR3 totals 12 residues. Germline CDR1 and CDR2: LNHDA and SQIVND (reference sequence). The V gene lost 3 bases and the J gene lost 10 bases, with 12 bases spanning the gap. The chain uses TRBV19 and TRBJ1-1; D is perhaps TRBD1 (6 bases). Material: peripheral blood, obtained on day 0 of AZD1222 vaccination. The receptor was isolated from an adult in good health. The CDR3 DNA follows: TGTGCCAGTAGTATCCTCAGGGGTTCAGCTTTCTTT. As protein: CASSILRGSAFF.